Shown below are 9 T cell receptor beta chains from a single sample sequenced in a study of vaccination and CD4 T cells after COVID-19. Cultured CD4+ T cell DNA was sequenced using the Oncomine TCR Beta short-read assay. TCRdb called the PCR reads again in MiXCR, with one record for every CDR3 protein. Here the sample spans 9,500 to 10,000 distinct CDR3 sequences, over 40% being singletons. No antigen has been assigned to these receptors. Treatment: approximately nine-day PBMC culture with coronavirus spike peptide pools or control peptides (ViraFEST assay). Sequenced: CD4+ T cells from blood, cultured in vitro. The receptors here all came from a human donor who had recovered from COVID-19.

This clonotype showed up just a few times. This chain joins TRBV7-8 and TRBJ1-1, with D uncertain. CDR1 is SGHVS, CDR2 FQNEAQ, per germline. This CDR3 has 15 amino acids. Trimming pared 2 bases from V and 1 base from J, leaving 11 bases between. The CDR3 region is CASSLSLSPNTEAFF. CDR3 nucleotides: TGTGCCAGCAGCTTAAGTTTGTCCCCGAACACTGAAGCTTTCTTT.

The V and J genes are TRBV7-2 and TRBJ2-3; D uncertain. Germline CDR1 SGHTA, CDR2 FQGNSA. The CDR3 sequence is 15 residues long. Trimming cost V 3 bases and J 5 bases, with 15 bases left between them. This CDR3 is CASSLVPLTGDTQYF. Written as DNA, the CDR3 is TGTGCCAGCAGCTTGGTACCGTTAACGGGAGATACGCAGTATTTT.

V is TRBV6-2 or TRBV6-3 and J is TRBJ1-6; 9 bases align to TRBD1. With V trimmed by 6 bases and J by 9 bases, 12 bases remained unmatched. Germline V lookup: CDR1 MNHEY, CDR2 SVGEGT. This CDR3 comprises 16 residues. The CDR3: CASSLPGTGSISPLHF. The CDR3 DNA reads TGTGCCAGCAGCCTTCCCGGGACAGGGAGCATTTCACCCCTCCACTTT.

This clonotype was observed a few times. This chain links TRBV27 with TRBJ2-5, with D maybe TRBD2 (5 bases). CDR1 is MNHEY and CDR2 is SMNVEV in the germline V gene (reference sequence). The length of the CDR3 is 14 residues. Between the trimmed V and J ends, which lost 3 bases and 6 bases, there was a span of 14 bases. CDR3 loop: CASSFSGGAKTQYF. The CDR3 DNA sequence: TGTGCCAGCAGTTTCTCAGGAGGAGCGAAGACCCAGTACTTC.

In its sample, this clonotype was seen a few times. The V gene is TRBV24-1, the J gene TRBJ2-3; D is undetermined. CDR1 is KGHDR, CDR2 SFDVKD, per germline. V was cut by 5 bases and J by 3 bases, with 5 bases left in between. The CDR3 covers 12 residues. The CDR3 protein is CATSARTDTQYF. The CDR3 nucleotides read TGTGCCACCAGTGCGCGGACAGATACGCAGTATTTT.

This clonotype was observed a handful of times. The chain is built from TRBV24-1 and TRBJ2-7; D gene unclear. Trimming cost V 5 bases and J 2 bases, with 15 bases left between them. The CDR3 runs 15 residues. Germline CDR1 is KGHDR and CDR2 is SFDVKD. The CDR3 region has the DNA TGTGCCACCAGTGCCATGCCCACGGACGCCTACGAGCAGTACTTC. Its protein product is CATSAMPTDAYEQYF.

J is TRBJ1-1 and V is TRBV5-1; a weak D match, TRBD1 (6 bases). This CDR3 has 16 residues. V was cut by 0 bases and J by 1 base, with 13 bases left in between. CDR1 and CDR2 from the germline V gene are SGHRS and YFSETQ. In nucleotides, the CDR3 is TGCGCCAGCAGCTTGGAGAGCCCAGGGGCGAACACTGAAGCTTTCTTT. Encoded protein: CASSLESPGANTEAFF.

J is TRBJ1-1 and V is TRBV27; TRBD1 aligns across 7 bases. Unmatched junction bases numbered 2, after V lost 2 bases and J lost 5 bases. CDR3 length: 13 amino acids. CDR1 is MNHEY and CDR2 is SMNVEV in the germline V gene (reference sequence). CDR3 coding DNA: TGTGCCAGCAGTTTACACAGGGGAACTGAAGCTTTCTTT. Protein sequence: CASSLHRGTEAFF.

V gene TRBV7-8 combines with J gene TRBJ2-5; 7 bases are a match to TRBD2. CDR1 SGHVS and CDR2 FQNEAQ come from the germline V gene. The CDR3 spans 16 residues. V was clipped by 2 bases and J by 1 base; unmatched bases: 7. The CDR3 protein is CASSLYGASGQETQYF. CDR3 DNA: TGTGCCAGCAGCTTATACGGAGCTAGCGGCCAAGAGACCCAGTACTTC.